This TCR beta chain was retrieved from a study of blood T cell repertoires in COVID-19. Study-wide background: Sources were T cells, B-cell-depleted T cells, or PBMCs; the material itself was cDNA or gDNA.

This clone has just a few counts. Profiling relied on immunoSEQ multiplex PCR, and the TCRdb table lists in-frame clones only, not all of them. Here the sample spans under 400,000 clones, over 75% being singletons. Trimming shortened V by 4 bases and J by 7 bases, and 16 bases separated the two germline ends. The germline gives CDR1 LNHNV, CDR2 YYDKDF (reference sequence). The CDR3 is 14 residues long. The gene calls are TRBV15 and TRBJ1-2; tentatively, D is TRBD1 (6 bases). The sequenced material came from PBMCs or T cells enriched from blood (not recorded which). This clonotype was obtained from a man aged 35 to 55 in a cohort exposed to, infected with or recovered from COVID-19 (not recorded which). DNA for the CDR3: TGTGCCACCAGCAAGGACAGAGTTTCGCCTGGCTACACCTTC. It encodes CATSKDRVSPGYTF.